This T cell receptor (beta chain) was retrieved from a study of T cells in Graves' hyperthyroidism and ophthalmopathy (dated by TCRdb to between 2018 and 2021). About the study as a whole: Peripheral blood samples were taken at initial diagnosis, before any treatment was given. TCR V-J signatures able to tell the groups apart were searched for in a discovery cohort of more than 90 patients, of whom 43 had Graves' ophthalmopathy and around 57 had stable Graves' hyperthyroidism. Prospective prediction of ophthalmopathy was tested in an independent validation cohort consisting of roughly 19 hyperthyroidism patients and 15 or so patients who later progressed to ophthalmopathy. The 75 to 100 discovery patients were divided at random into training and test sets in a 7:3 ratio. Thyroid tissue and blood T-cell repertoires from about 6 Graves' hyperthyroidism patients were also compared in the study. After blood sampling, hyperthyroidism patients were treated with methimazole at a starting dose of 30 mg daily, and ophthalmopathy patients were treated with high-dose intravenous methylprednisolone. TCR Vbeta CDR3 sequencing of roughly 140 peripheral blood samples (43 ophthalmopathy, about 75 hyperthyroidism and some 17 progressor patients) is reported in the paper.

Moderately to severely active disease, a Clinical Activity Score of at least 3, a NOSPECS grade of at least 4, and a duration under 3 months were present in ophthalmopathy patients. Exclusion was applied to patients with uncontrolled infections, other autoimmune diseases, pregnancy or lactation. Diagnoses relied on clinical symptoms, serum thyroxine and TRAb, thyroid ultrasound and orbital computed tomography. PBMCs were isolated from about 9 ml of fresh peripheral blood by Ficoll-Paque density gradient centrifugation. Trizol reagent was used to extract total RNA, and RNA quality was then checked on an Agilent 2100 Bioanalyzer. Summary of the overall study and its limitations: A 13 V-J signature model separated ophthalmopathy from stable hyperthyroidism, with nearly 90% sensitivity and 81.08% specificity in cross-validation and 80%/75% in testing. In validation, the model predicted progression to ophthalmopathy a median of approximately 6.6 months before onset, with roughly 68% sensitivity and roughly 77% specificity. No statistical method was used to set the sample size in advance, and investigators knew the group allocation. Most expanded thyroid clonotypes (frequency above 0.001) were also detected in blood, suggesting blood repertoires may reflect thyroid immune responses.

Amplification of TCR beta CDR3 regions was carried out from RNA transcripts. For the first round of RT-PCR on the TCR CDR3, the HTBI primer set was used together with the Qiagen OneStep RT-PCR kit. The libraries were constructed in a second round of multiplex PCR and then size-selected and purified. Sequencing of the libraries was done on an Illumina HiSeq2000 using paired-end 100 bp reads. The source study handled its data this way. SOAPnuke was used to process the raw data, throwing out any read that contained adapters or uncalled bases, had a mean Phred below 15, or lacked an exact constant-primer or identifier match. High-quality paired reads were merged using COPE v1.2.5, and each unique nucleotide sequence was defined as a clonotype. Clonotypes were aligned to IMGT TRBV, TRBD and TRBJ reference segments using MiTCR v1.1. Analysis was restricted to V-J combinations with a frequency above 0.0001, which covered roughly 99% of repertoires. A TCS score was defined as the ratio of F50 (clonal expansion) to E x V (chaos), with BLOSUM62-based TCRdist applied between CDR3 peptides within each V-J. Welch's t-statistics and random forest reduced around 520 V-J features to 13, which were used in a naive Bayes classifier (R e1071). Thyroid-blood repertoire similarity was quantified with the Morisita-Horn index. TCRdb reran the public reads through fastp at Q25 and MiXCR, keeping productive beta chains. Under each unique CDR3 protein, matching rows form one entry showing the most common genes and DNA. The V and J calls shown here were made by TCRdb, not taken from the authors' results. The sample data list hundreds of thousands of distinct CDR3 sequences, and under 15% of these were observed just once. Of the sample, roughly 4.3% is held by the ten largest clones.

This clonotype was detected ten times or more. Its antigen is still unknown. No base quality values were provided; no much bigger clone lies one nucleotide off. The receptor's source is a woman in her 40s with Graves' ophthalmopathy. The sequenced sample consisted of blood.

For the CDR3, the sequence is CASSGLAGGENTGELFF. In nucleotides, the sequence is TGTGCCAGCAGCGGACTAGCGGGAGGAGAGAACACCGGGGAGCTGTTTTTT. The sequence links TRBV2 to TRBJ2-2, with 14 bases matching TRBD2. Trimming leaves V shorter by 6 bases and J shorter by 1 base, with the junction holding 4 bases beyond the gene matches. The CDR3 sequence holds 17 residues, the cysteine and phenylalanine included. Solely the CDR3 DNA is kept, with 51 bases framed from the first base. The germline V gene gives CDR1 as SNHLY and CDR2 as FYNNEI.